The 21 T cell receptor beta chains given below trace back to one sample, sequenced in a study of T cell responses to AZD1222 COVID-19 vaccine. Only in-frame clones appear in the TCRdb table, and some are missing; sequencing was by immunoSEQ multiplex PCR. The sample records 120,000 or so clones, roughly nine tenths being singletons. The source was peripheral blood, collected on day 0 of AZD1222 vaccination. The receptors derive from an adult in good health.

This chain joins TRBV4-3 and TRBJ1-2; D uncertain. The CDR3 contains 17 residues. Deletions cut 0 bases from V and 2 bases from J, with 16 bases between. Per germline, CDR1 LGHNA and CDR2 YSLEER. This CDR3 is CASSQDHGEGKNYGYTF. DNA of the CDR3: TGCGCCAGCAGCCAAGATCACGGGGAGGGAAAGAACTATGGCTACACCTTC.

J is TRBJ1-3 and V is TRBV28; D not certain. Germline loops: CDR1 MDHEN, CDR2 SYDVKM. V dropped 7 bases and J dropped 5 bases, with 9 bases sitting between them. This CDR3 has 12 residues. The CDR3 sequence is CASTNERNTIYF. As DNA, the CDR3 is TGTGCCAGCACCAACGAGAGAAACACCATATATTTT. The full variable domain, with the rest looked up from reference TRBV28 and TRBJ1-3, is DVKVTQSSRYLVKRTGEKVFLECVQDMDHENMFWYRQDPGLGLRLIYFSYDVKMKEKGDIPEGYSVSREKKERFSLILESASTNQTSMYLCASTNERNTIYFGEGSWLTVV.

This clone is a singleton in its sample. The V gene is TRBV7-6, the J gene TRBJ2-2; possible D gene TRBD1, 6 bases. The CDR3 runs 16 residues. The ends were cut back, 5 bases at V and 1 base at J, with 14 bases in the middle. Germline V CDR1 and CDR2: SGHVS, FNYEAQ. This CDR3 is CASSGETGLNTGELFF. CDR3 coding DNA: TGTGCCAGCAGCGGAGAGACAGGACTGAACACCGGGGAGCTGTTTTTT.

This clone appeared a single time. This chain uses TRBV19 with TRBJ1-5; no clear D gene. V was shortened by 6 bases and J by 6 bases, with 9 bases between the two germline ends. This CDR3 has 12 amino acids. Germline loops: CDR1 LNHDA, CDR2 SQIVND (reference sequence). The CDR3 reads CASRIGSQPQHF. The CDR3 DNA reads TGTGCCAGTAGAATCGGGAGTCAGCCCCAGCATTTT.

Only a few counts were recorded for this clone. This chain connects TRBV20-1 to TRBJ2-7; 7 nucleotides agree with TRBD1. This CDR3 has 15 amino acids. CDR1 and CDR2 from the germline V gene are DFQATT and SNEGSKA (reference sequence). V was clipped by 3 bases and J by 2 bases; unmatched bases: 10. CDR3 amino acids: CSASYSTGTAYEQYF. Here the CDR3 DNA reads TGCAGTGCTAGTTATTCAACCGGGACAGCCTACGAGCAGTACTTC.

V usage is TRBV9 and J usage is TRBJ1-1, with D perhaps TRBD1 (5 bases). Germline CDR1 reads SGDLS; CDR2 reads YYNGEE. V was clipped by 0 bases and J by 3 bases, with 18 bases between them. The CDR3 spans 17 residues. The CDR3 bases are TGTGCCAGCAGCGTAGATGGAGGCGGGCTGGGGGACACTGAAGCTTTCTTT. Translating it yields CASSVDGGGLGDTEAFF.

The rearrangement joins TRBV6-1 to TRBJ2-3, with D perhaps matching TRBD2 (5 bases). CDR3 size: 13 residues. Trimming shortened V by 3 bases and J by 2 bases, and 6 bases separated the two germline ends. The germline gives CDR1 MNHNS, CDR2 SASEGT. As DNA, the CDR3 is TGTGCCAGCAGTGAGAGGGCCACAGATACGCAGTATTTT. Its protein is CASSERATDTQYF.

The CDR3 DNA reads TGTGCCAGCAGTTTAGACGGACAGGCCTACACTGAAGCTTTCTTT. This encodes CASSLDGQAYTEAFF. The chain joins TRBV27 to TRBJ1-1, with TRBD1 matching over 7 bases. The CDR3 extends over 15 amino acids. V trimming: 2 bases; J trimming: 3 bases; junction bases outside the gene matches: 6. Germline V lookup: CDR1 MNHEY, CDR2 SMNVEV (reference sequence).

This chain uses TRBV14 with TRBJ1-6; D remains unclear. Per the germline V gene, CDR1 is SGHDN and CDR2 is FVKESK. The CDR3 consists of 16 residues. V lost 1 base, J lost 0 bases, and 7 bases lay in between. The CDR3, as DNA: TGTGCCAGCAGCCAAGTCCCGAGCTCCTATAATTCACCCCTCCACTTT. This sequence encodes CASSQVPSSYNSPLHF.

The gene calls are TRBV30 and TRBJ2-7; D is ambiguous. Trimming shortened V by 2 bases and J by 2 bases, and 13 bases separated the two germline ends. The V gene's germline CDR1 is GTSNPN and CDR2 SVGIG (reference sequence). The length of the CDR3 is 14 residues. The CDR3 region has the DNA TGTGCCTGGAGTTTAAGGGTTCGGACCTACGAGCAGTACTTC. Its translation: CAWSLRVRTYEQYF.

The gene calls are TRBV3-1 (or the pseudogene TRBV3-2) and TRBJ1-2, with D tentatively TRBD1 (6 bases). The CDR3 is 13 residues long. Trimming removed 2 bases from V and 3 bases from J, with 7 bases in between. The germline V gene encodes CDR1 LGHDT and CDR2 YNNKEL (reference sequence). The CDR3 bases are TGTGCCAGCAGCCAACCAGGGGACTATGGCTACACCTTC. Its protein product is CASSQPGDYGYTF.

The rearrangement uses TRBV7-9 and TRBJ2-7; TRBD2 might be the D (6 bases). The CDR3 is made up of 13 amino acids. The germline CDR1 and CDR2 sequences are SEHNR and FQNEAQ (reference sequence). V shed 3 bases and J shed 3 bases, with 9 bases lying between them. CDR3 in amino acids: CASSFLASYEQYF. CDR3 bases: TGTGCCAGCAGCTTTCTAGCGAGCTACGAGCAGTACTTC.

This chain joins TRBV11-2 and TRBJ1-6; 7 bases are a match to TRBD1. Per the germline V gene, CDR1 is SGHAT and CDR2 is FQNNGV. The CDR3 totals 14 residues. V was pared by 5 bases and J by 11 bases, with 9 bases of the junction left unmatched. The CDR3 here is CASSPPGRGTPLHF. The CDR3 DNA reads TGTGCCAGCAGCCCGCCGGGCAGGGGGACACCCCTCCACTTT.

In this sample, this clone turned up once. V gene TRBV5-1 combines with J gene TRBJ2-5, with TRBD2 as a possible D gene (6 bases). CDR3 length: 15 amino acids. Trimming stripped 0 bases from V and 2 bases from J, with 11 bases between. Germline V CDR1 and CDR2: SGHRS, YFSETQ. Here the CDR3 reads CASSLGAGLQETQYF. The DNA for the CDR3 is TGCGCCAGCAGCTTGGGGGCGGGACTGCAAGAGACCCAGTACTTC.

The chain recombines TRBV2 with TRBJ1-5, with D uncertain. V was cut by 7 bases and J by 1 base, with 14 bases left in between. There are 15 residues in the CDR3. Per the germline V gene, CDR1 is SNHLY and CDR2 is FYNNEI. The CDR3 nucleotides are TGTGCCAGCACCCGGACCGGCCTGAGCAATCAGCCCCAGCATTTT. Its protein is CASTRTGLSNQPQHF.

The chain recombines TRBV7-2 with TRBJ1-6; possible D gene TRBD1, 5 bases. Trimming took 5 bases from V and 8 from J, leaving 13 bases between them. CDR3 size: 14 residues. The germline gives CDR1 SGHTA, CDR2 FQGNSA. The CDR3: CASSPVRGDSPLHF. CDR3 coding DNA: TGTGCCAGCAGCCCCGTAAGGGGAGATTCACCCCTCCACTTT.

This clone came up a few times. The chain has TRBV11-2 and TRBJ2-7; 8 bases agree with TRBD1. This CDR3 has 17 residues. J was trimmed by 6 bases and V by 0 bases; bases with no gene match: 13. CDR1 and CDR2 from the germline V gene are SGHAT and FQNNGV. DNA of the CDR3: TGTGCCAGCAGCTTAGATAGGGGACAGGTCTCGGCAGCCGAGCAGTACTTC. Its protein product is CASSLDRGQVSAAEQYF.

J is TRBJ2-7 and V is TRBV30, with D possibly TRBD1 on 5 matching bases. Between the trimmed V and J ends, which lost 5 bases and 2 bases, there was a span of 19 bases. The CDR3 extends over 15 amino acids. Looked up from germline, CDR1 is GTSNPN and CDR2 is SVGIG (reference sequence). Here the CDR3 DNA reads TGTGCCTGGGAGTCCCGACAGATTTCACCCTACGAGCAGTACTTC. Translating it yields CAWESRQISPYEQYF.

V gene TRBV3-1 (or the pseudogene TRBV3-2) combines with J gene TRBJ2-1; 9 bases match TRBD2. CDR1 LGHDT and CDR2 YNNKEL come from the germline V gene (reference sequence). The CDR3 is made up of 15 amino acids. V lost 0 bases to trimming and J lost 6 bases; unmatched junction nucleotides: 3. The CDR3 sequence is CASSQEGLAGNEQFF. The CDR3 DNA sequence: TGTGCCAGCAGCCAAGAGGGACTAGCAGGCAATGAGCAGTTCTTC.

The rearrangement uses TRBV5-1 and TRBJ2-1, with a weak D call TRBD1 (6 bases). The CDR3 totals 15 residues. Germline V gives CDR1 SGHRS, CDR2 YFSETQ. V was pared by 1 base and J by 4 bases, with 12 bases between. In nucleotides, the CDR3 is TGCGCCAGCAGCTTGTCAGGGGATGCTTACAATGAGCAGTTCTTC. Translated: CASSLSGDAYNEQFF.

The chain uses TRBV5-4 and TRBJ2-7; TRBD1 matches 7 bases. The germline gives CDR1 SGHNT, CDR2 YYREEE (reference sequence). The CDR3 totals 13 residues. With 4 bases clipped from V and 3 bases from J, the junction kept 4 bases outside the gene matches. The CDR3 nucleotides are TGTGCCAGCAGCACCCGGGACAGCTACGAGCAGTACTTC. Its protein product is CASSTRDSYEQYF.